This TCR beta chain was documented in a study of cytomegalovirus exposure and HLA in healthy donors. Study-level information: Later analysis reported that the roughly 130 validation repertoires shared the platform of the approximately 670 first-cohort repertoires.

The data were produced by immunoSEQ multiplex PCR, yet TCRdb's version contains in-frame clones alone and is incomplete. This repertoire shows some 130,000 clones, 70% to 90% found once; its top ten account for roughly 6.3%. About this clone itself: The antigen is not known.

Findings of the study overall: TCR beta chains numbering more than 150 were designated cytomegalovirus-associated.

The TCR comes from a woman between 18 and 30 years old in good health and CMV-seropositive. The sample taken for sequencing was PBMCs.

The CDR3 bases are TGCGCCAGCAGCACCCGGGACAGGGGCTCTGGAGAGCAGTACTTC. Protein product: CASSTRDRGSGEQYF. The chain carries TRBV5-1 and TRBJ2-7; 10 nucleotides line up with TRBD1. After removal of 4 bases from V and 7 bases from J, the junction contained 11 bases not matched to a gene. Germline V gene sequence: CDR1 SGHRS, CDR2 YFSETQ. This CDR3 is built from 15 residues.